Below are 8 T cell receptor beta chains sequenced from a single sample in a study of beta chain features in type 1 diabetes. Isolated RNA was reverse transcribed in full, so expressed TCRB transcripts were sequenced. TCRdb's table, derived via immunoSEQ multiplex PCR, lists solely in-frame clones and lacks some. The sample holds almost 350,000 clones; about 18% are singletons and the top ten take 0.035% to 0.055%. The sequencing input was naive CD4+ T cells from blood. These receptor sequences come from a woman between 18 and 29 years old in good health.

V usage is TRBV11-2 and J usage is TRBJ1-2; TRBD1 might be the D (5 bases). Trimming cost V 5 bases and J 1 base, with 8 bases left between them. Germline V CDR1 and CDR2: SGHAT, FQNNGV. The CDR3 spans 13 residues. The CDR3 DNA reads as TGTGCCAGCAGCGTGGACATTAACTATGGCTACACCTTC. This gives the protein CASSVDINYGYTF. Drawing the rest from reference TRBV11-2 and TRBJ1-2, the complete variable domain is EAGVAQSPRYKIIEKRQSVAFWCNPISGHATLYWYQQILGQGPKLLIQFQNNGVVDDSQLPKDRFSAERLKGVDSTLKIQPAKLEDSAVYLCASSVDINYGYTFGSGTRLTVV.

CDR3 DNA: TGTGCCAGCAGCTTAGCTATCGGACAGGGGAGCGGCTACACCTTC. Encoded protein: CASSLAIGQGSGYTF. The chain is built from TRBV7-2 and TRBJ1-2; 9 positions agree with TRBD1. V trimming: 0 bases; J trimming: 8 bases; junction bases outside the gene matches: 7. Germline values: CDR1 SGHTA, CDR2 FQGNSA. CDR3 length: 15 amino acids.

This chain uses TRBV7-2 with TRBJ2-1, with 12 bases fitting TRBD2. The junction had 2 bases not matched to a gene; V was cut back by 4 bases and J by 4 bases. Germline V gives CDR1 SGHTA, CDR2 FQGNSA. This CDR3 contains 15 residues. The DNA of the CDR3 is TGTGCCAGCAGCTATGGGACTAGCGGGTACAATGAGCAGTTCTTC. Encoded protein: CASSYGTSGYNEQFF.

To note about this clone: Within the sample, other DNA sequences also encode this same CDR3. The rearrangement joins TRBV5-1 to TRBJ2-1; D gene ambiguous. Germline CDR1 SGHRS, CDR2 YFSETQ. V shed 0 bases and J shed 1 base, with 5 bases lying between them. The CDR3 runs 14 residues. The DNA of the CDR3 is TGCGCCAGCAGCTTGGCAGATTCCTACAATGAGCAGTTCTTC. This translates into CASSLADSYNEQFF.

This clone appeared a few times. The chain carries TRBV19 and TRBJ2-1; D may be TRBD2 (5 bases). Trimming pared 3 bases from V and 0 bases from J, leaving 12 bases between. The CDR3 is 16 residues long. The germline V gene encodes CDR1 LNHDA and CDR2 SQIVND (reference sequence). CDR3: CASSISGRNSYNEQFF. CDR3 DNA sequence: TGTGCCAGTAGTATCAGCGGAAGGAACTCCTACAATGAGCAGTTCTTC.

This clone came up a few times. This sequence joins TRBV21-1 and TRBJ2-1; TRBD2 is taken as the D call from the table, unchecked against the DNA. TRBV21-1 is reported as a pseudogene. This CDR3 is built from 9 residues. CDR3 amino acids: CAIPGEQFF. As DNA, the CDR3 is TGTGCCATCCCGGGTGAGCAGTTCTTC.

This clone was picked up a small number of times. The gene calls are TRBV4-3 and TRBJ1-1; 7 nucleotides agree with TRBD1. Trimming took 3 bases from V and 1 from J; bases not matched to a gene: 2. The CDR3 covers 14 residues. Per germline, CDR1 LGHNA and CDR2 YSLEER. This CDR3 is CASSQGQQNTEAFF. CDR3 coding DNA: TGCGCCAGCAGCCAGGGACAGCAGAACACTGAAGCTTTCTTT.

V is TRBV5-1 and J is TRBJ1-1; TRBD1 aligns across 8 bases. J gave up 1 base and V 1 base, and 3 bases lay outside the gene matches. The CDR3 length is 15 residues. Germline CDR1 SGHRS, CDR2 YFSETQ. CDR3 DNA: TGCGCCAGCAGCTTGATGGGGACAGGGAACACTGAAGCTTTCTTT. This gives the protein CASSLMGTGNTEAFF.